The rows below give T cell receptor beta chains drawn from one sample of a study of blood T cell repertoires in COVID-19. Here immunoSEQ multiplex PCR was the method, and the copy in TCRdb shows in-frame clones only, minus some. The profile covers about 35,000 clones, with approximately 88% appearing a single time and around a tenth taken by the ten largest. Sample: peripheral blood. The receptors were sampled from a human donor in a cohort sampled during active COVID-19. CDR3s include the opening cysteine and the closing phenylalanine or tryptophan. The D gene is left open where the match is weak. Where a row states a size, it is once, few, many or the class of an expanded clone; other rows omit it.

V gene	clone size	D gene	J gene	CDR3 DNA	CDR3 protein
TRBV7-3	-	TRBD1	TRBJ2-2	TGTGCCAGCAGCCCGGGGGACAGGGACATCGGGGAGCTGTTTTTT	CASSPGDRDIGELFF
TRBV10-3	once	TRBD1	TRBJ1-1	TGTGCCACTTGGACAGGTGTGAACACTGAAGCTTTCTTT	CATWTGVNTEAFF
TRBV30	-	TRBD2	TRBJ2-1	TGTGCCTGGAGTTGGACTCTAGCGGGACCCTCCTGGGGGGTTTCCCGCAATGAGCAGTTCTTC	CAWSWTLAGPSWGVSRNEQFF
TRBV29-1	-	-	TRBJ1-1	TGCAGCTCGTCACAGACGAACACTGAAGCTTTCTTT	CSSSQTNTEAFF
TRBV19	-	-	TRBJ1-2	TGTGCCAGTAGTCGTGCCCCTGGGGCGGGGGCGCTGAATGGCTACACCTTC	CASSRAPGAGALNGYTF
TRBV10-3	-	-	TRBJ1-6	TGTGCCATCAGTGAACAGGATTTCTATAATTCACCCCTCCACTTT	CAISEQDFYNSPLHF
TRBV27	medium-sized	-	TRBJ2-7	TGTGCCAGCAGGTCCAGGATCTACGAGCAGTACTTC	CASRSRIYEQYF
TRBV28	-	TRBD1	TRBJ1-1	TGTGCCAGCAGCGACCGTAGACAGGGTGCTAAGTATGAAGCTTTCTTT	CASSDRRQGAKYEAFF
TRBV29-1	-	-	TRBJ1-1	TGCAGCGTTGAGGCAGGAGGGAACACTGAAGCTTTCTTT	CSVEAGGNTEAFF
TRBV5-4	-	-	TRBJ1-1	TGTGCCAGCAGCTTGCCCGGGGAGGACTCTGAAGCTTTCTTT	CASSLPGEDSEAFF
TRBV19	-	-	TRBJ1-4	TGTGCCACGACAACCCAATACTCAACTAATGAAAAACTGTTTTTT	CATTTQYSTNEKLFF
TRBV5-6	few	-	TRBJ2-1	TGTGCCAGCAGCGGCCGTTGGGCAGTTGGTGAGCAGTTCTTC	CASSGRWAVGEQFF
TRBV7-2	-	-	TRBJ2-7	TGTGCCAGCAGCTTAGCGGGCGGGACTTCGGGAGAGCAGTACTTC	CASSLAGGTSGEQYF
TRBV11-2	-	-	TRBJ2-1	TGTGCCAGCAGCTTAAACAACCTTGGCCCCAATGAGCAGTTCTTC	CASSLNNLGPNEQFF
TRBV30	-	TRBD1	TRBJ1-2	TGTGCCTGGAGCAGGGGGGACAGTATCTATGGCTACACCTTC	CAWSRGDSIYGYTF
TRBV28	-	TRBD1	TRBJ2-7	TGTGCCACCGCACAGGGGGGTAGTTTTTACGAGCAGTACTTC	CATAQGGSFYEQYF
TRBV7-6	-	TRBD1	TRBJ2-7	TGTGCCAGCAGCTTGGCCTTAGGGACCGGGACAGTGGCCTACGAGCAGTACTTC	CASSLALGTGTVAYEQYF
TRBV5-6	-	-	TRBJ2-5	TGTGCCAGCAGCTCCGATCCCCGAAGGCGGGAGACCCAGTACTTC	CASSSDPRRRETQYF
TRBV5-1	-	-	TRBJ2-5	TGCGCCAGCAGCTCCACCGGGGGTAGTGAAGAGACCCAGTACTTC	CASSSTGGSEETQYF
TRBV18	-	TRBD1	TRBJ1-1	TGTGCCAGCTCGCAAAATCCGGGACAGAAGGGCACTGAAGCTTTCTTT	CASSQNPGQKGTEAFF
TRBV10-2	once	TRBD2	TRBJ2-5	TGCGCCAGCAGTGACCCGCGACTAGCGGAAGAGACCCAGTACTTC	CASSDPRLAEETQYF
TRBV28	-	TRBD1	TRBJ1-6	TGTGCCAGCAGACCTGGACAGGGGCTGAACAATTCACCCCTCCACTTT	CASRPGQGLNNSPLHF
TRBV5-1	-	-	TRBJ2-7	TGCGCCAGCAGCTTCCGTACAGGGAACGAGCAGTACTTC	CASSFRTGNEQYF
TRBV5-1	-	TRBD1	TRBJ2-1	TGCGCCAGCTCACGAGCCTCGGGACAGTTCTATGAGCAGTTCTTC	CASSRASGQFYEQFF
TRBV27	-	-	TRBJ2-1	TGTGCCAGCAGGGCAGGGTTGTTGGAGCAGTTCTTC	CASRAGLLEQFF
TRBV7-2	-	-	TRBJ1-1	TGTGCCAGCAGCTTAGGGAGTAAGAACACTGAAGCTTTCTTT	CASSLGSKNTEAFF
TRBV7-9	-	TRBD2	TRBJ2-1	TGTGCCAGCAGCTTAGCTTTAGCGGGAGAGATTTACAATGAGCAGTTCTTC	CASSLALAGEIYNEQFF
TRBV3-1/TRBV3-2	-	-	TRBJ2-1	TGTGCCAGCAGCCAAGATTACTACAATGAGCAGTTCTTC	CASSQDYYNEQFF
TRBV7-2	-	-	TRBJ1-2	TGTGCCAGCAGCTTAGGCCGGCAGGCCTATGGCTACACCTTC	CASSLGRQAYGYTF
TRBV5-4	few	-	TRBJ2-7	TGTGCCAGCAGCTTGGGCGATAGCTCCTACGAGCAGTACTTC	CASSLGDSSYEQYF
TRBV7-8	-	TRBD2	TRBJ2-3	TGTGCCAGCAGCTTAGTTGATAGTTGGCGGGGGGGTAGCACAGATACGCAGTATTTT	CASSLVDSWRGGSTDTQYF
TRBV11-2	few	-	TRBJ2-7	TGTGCCAGCAGCTTTGGGGCAGGGAACACCTACGAGCAGTACTTC	CASSFGAGNTYEQYF
TRBV5-5	-	TRBD2	TRBJ2-3	TGTGCCAGCAGCTTGGACGGGGGGGCCGGCACAGATACGCAGTATTTT	CASSLDGGAGTDTQYF
TRBV6-1	few	TRBD2	TRBJ2-1	TGTGCCAGCAGTGGGGTAGTTCGACTAGCGGGTAACAATGAGCAGTTCTTC	CASSGVVRLAGNNEQFF
TRBV30	-	-	TRBJ1-2	TGTGCCTGGAGTGTAGGTACCCGGGGCTATGGCTACACCTTC	CAWSVGTRGYGYTF
TRBV27	-	-	TRBJ2-2	TGTGCCAGCAGTCCGGCAAAGCGAGGCACCGGGGAGCTGTTTTTT	CASSPAKRGTGELFF
TRBV6-5	-	-	TRBJ1-1	TGTGCCACCCGCCCAAGCTTGAACACTGAAGCTTTCTTT	CATRPSLNTEAFF
TRBV14	-	TRBD2	TRBJ2-7	TGTGCCAGCAGCCAAGGTTTTCTAGCGGGAGGGCCGGGGTACGAGCAGTACTTC	CASSQGFLAGGPGYEQYF
TRBV9	-	-	TRBJ2-3	TGTGCCAGCAGCTCGCGGACAGGCACAGATACGCAGTATTTT	CASSSRTGTDTQYF
TRBV5-1	-	TRBD1	TRBJ2-3	TGCGCCAGCAGCTTAGGGACAGTCAGCACAGATACGCAGTATTTT	CASSLGTVSTDTQYF
TRBV7-8	-	-	TRBJ2-7	TGTGCCAGCAGCGTAGGGGGGCGGGAGCGACACTACGAGCAGTACTTC	CASSVGGRERHYEQYF
TRBV7-6	-	TRBD1	TRBJ1-2	TGTGCCAGCAGTCCAAGACAGGGGAACGGCTATGGCTACACCTTC	CASSPRQGNGYGYTF
TRBV19	-	TRBD2	TRBJ2-1	TGTGCCAGTAGTGCGACTAGCGGGTCTTACAATGAGCAGTTCTTC	CASSATSGSYNEQFF
TRBV3-1/TRBV3-2	-	-	TRBJ2-7	TGTGCCAGCAGCCAAGGTGGGTTGCGGTCCATCCCCCCGGTTCGGGAGCAGTACTTC	CASSQGGLRSIPPVREQYF
TRBV28	-	TRBD1	TRBJ1-2	TGTGCCAGCAACAGACCCTCAGGGGGCGGATTTGGCTACACCTTC	CASNRPSGGGFGYTF
TRBV9	once	TRBD2	TRBJ2-1	TGTGCCAGCAGCGTAGAGGAGGCGGGGGGGCTTTCGGAGCAGTTCTTC	CASSVEEAGGLSEQFF
TRBV28	-	-	TRBJ2-3	TGTGCCAGCGGAACCAGCCCGCGGAGTGATACGCAGTATTTT	CASGTSPRSDTQYF
TRBV5-6	-	TRBD2	TRBJ2-7	TGTGCCAGCAGCTTGGTGCAGGGAGGGCGTGAGCAGTACTTC	CASSLVQGGREQYF
TRBV7-2	-	TRBD2	TRBJ2-1	TGTGCCAGCAGCCCCCGGGTAGCGGGGGACAATGAGCAGTTCTTC	CASSPRVAGDNEQFF
TRBV6-4	-	TRBD1	TRBJ2-1	TGTGCCAGCAGTGTTTACAGGGGCAATGAGCAGTTCTTC	CASSVYRGNEQFF
TRBV19	-	-	TRBJ1-5	TGTGCCAGTAGTGGGGGCCGATCGAGCAATCAGCCCCAGCATTTT	CASSGGRSSNQPQHF